The 29 T cell receptor beta chains given below trace back to one sample, sequenced in a study of vaccination and CD4 T cells after COVID-19. Treatment meaning: roughly 10-day PBMC culture with coronavirus spike peptide pools or control peptides (ViraFEST assay). These receptors' antigens are unknown. Cultured CD4+ T cell DNA underwent sequencing with the Oncomine TCR Beta short-read assay. TCRdb independently ran MiXCR on the PCR reads; one entry per CDR3 protein. The table includes over 20,000 distinct CDR3 sequences, roughly 44% detected once. The sequences come from CD4+ T cells from blood, cultured in vitro, collected before SARS-CoV-2 vaccination. All receptors come from a human donor who received a COVID-19 vaccine.

This clonotype was counted a few times. V usage is TRBV7-3 and J usage is TRBJ2-1; a weak D match, TRBD1 (6 bases). TRBJ2-7 matches the DNA end more closely, so the J call is doubtful. CDR1 and CDR2 from the germline V gene are SGHTA and FQGTGA. The CDR3 consists of 14 residues. CDR3 sequence: CASSLKVGGNEQYF. CDR3 DNA sequence: TGTGCCAGCAGCTTAAAGGTTGGGGGCAACGAGCAGTACTTC.

Worth noting for this clonotype: Because the CDR3's place on the DNA is in doubt, the DNA is left out and the CDR3 is given as listed by TCRdb. CDR3 protein: CASSNPSRGSVGQGSNGYTF. The V and J genes are TRBV21-1 and TRBJ1-2; the D call of TRBD1 is as the table states it, not checked on the DNA. TRBV21-1 is annotated as a pseudogene. The CDR3 numbers 20 amino acids, ends counted.

The V call is TRBV12-3 or TRBV12-4, the J call TRBJ2-6; D not certain. V gave up 3 bases and J gave up 0 bases, with 9 bases separating them. The CDR3 consists of 16 residues. The CDR3 DNA is TGTGCCAGCAGTTTCCGTCGGATCTCTGGGGCCAACGTCCTGACTTTC. This encodes CASSFRRISGANVLTF.

As to this clonotype: One end of the junction does not line up with germline, which may come from a read error. The J gene is TRBJ2-2, the V gene TRBV7-2; D is possibly TRBD2 (6 bases). Germline CDR1 and CDR2: SGHTA and FQGNSA. The CDR3 loop spans 17 amino acids. CDR3 nucleotides: TGTGCCTGCAGCTACGGGAGTGGGGTACGGAACACCGGGGAGCTGTTTTTT. Translation: CACSYGSGVRNTGELFF.

The DNA for the CDR3 is TGTGCCAGCAGCGTAGTCTCCACCGGGACAGGGAAACTGTTTTTT. Translating it yields CASSVVSTGTGKLFF. The V gene is TRBV9, the J gene TRBJ2-2, with TRBD1 matching over 9 bases. CDR3 length: 15 amino acids. V was clipped by 0 bases and J by 14 bases; unmatched bases: 11. CDR1 SGDLS and CDR2 YYNGEE come from the germline V gene.

The J gene is TRBJ2-1, the V gene TRBV24-1, with 10 bases lining up with TRBD2. V lost 3 bases, J lost 0 bases, and 7 bases stayed unmatched. The CDR3 loop spans 18 amino acids. The germline V gene has CDR1 KGHDR and CDR2 SFDVKD. CDR3 amino acids: CATSDHRAGGGSYNEQFF. The CDR3 DNA is TGTGCCACCAGTGATCACAGAGCGGGGGGGGGCTCCTACAATGAGCAGTTCTTC.

The chain combines TRBV12-3 or TRBV12-4 with TRBJ1-2; weak D call: TRBD1 (6 bases). The V end was cut by 6 bases, the J end by 5 bases, with 19 bases between. The CDR3 consists of 15 residues. This chain's CDR3 is CASRSSDSPRYGYTF. In DNA, the CDR3 is TGTGCCAGCAGGTCATCGGACAGCCCTCGGTATGGCTACACCTTC.

This clonotype has a handful of counts. This chain links TRBV27 with TRBJ2-7; 9 positions match TRBD1. V shed 3 bases and J 0 bases; nucleotides not matched to a gene: 0. The CDR3 is 14 amino acids. In germline, CDR1 is MNHEY, CDR2 SMNVEV (reference sequence). CDR3 coding DNA: TGTGCCAGCAGTTTGGACAGGGGCTCCTACGAGCAGTACTTC. It translates to CASSLDRGSYEQYF.

This clonotype was seen a few times. The chain joins TRBV7-9 to TRBJ2-3; D might be TRBD2 (5 bases). V was cut by 5 bases and J by 3 bases, with 12 bases left in between. The CDR3 runs 14 residues. Germline-derived CDR1 and CDR2 are SEHNR and FQNEAQ (reference sequence). CDR3 sequence (DNA): TGTGCCAGCAGCCCTAGCCGGCAAACAGATACGCAGTATTTT. It yields the protein CASSPSRQTDTQYF.

The chain combines TRBV7-3 with TRBJ1-1, with 10 bases identical to TRBD1. This CDR3 has 15 residues. Germline V gives CDR1 SGHTA, CDR2 FQGTGA. J gave up 6 bases and V 5 bases, and 9 bases lay outside the gene matches. CDR3 region: CASSLRGTGEAEAFF. CDR3 DNA sequence: TGTGCCAGCAGCCTAAGGGGGACAGGGGAGGCTGAAGCTTTCTTT.

This clonotype was seen a few times. The J gene is TRBJ2-5, the V gene TRBV7-2; D remains ambiguous. CDR1 SGHTA and CDR2 FQGNSA come from the germline V gene. This CDR3 has 13 amino acids. Trimming pared 1 base from V and 3 bases from J, leaving 6 bases between. The CDR3 bases are TGTGCCAGCAGCTTAGAAAGGGAAGAGACCCAGTACTTC. As protein: CASSLEREETQYF. Filled out from reference TRBV7-2 and TRBJ2-5, the complete variable domain reads GAGVSQSPSNKVTEKGKDVELRCDPISGHTALYWYRQSLGQGLEFLIYFQGNSAPDKSGLPSDRFSAERTGGSVSTLTIQRTQQEDSAVYLCASSLEREETQYFGPGTRLLVL.

Only a few counts were recorded for this clonotype. The chain links TRBV2 to TRBJ2-1; D is possibly TRBD2 (6 bases). The CDR3 consists of 13 residues. V lost 5 bases, J lost 3 bases, and 8 bases lay in between. Germline assignment: CDR1 SNHLY and CDR2 FYNNEI. CDR3: CASSPDYYNEQFF. The CDR3 DNA follows: TGTGCCAGCAGTCCGGACTACTACAATGAGCAGTTCTTC.

This chain links TRBV2 with TRBJ1-2; no definite D call. V was pared by 6 bases and J by 0 bases, with 11 bases between. Germline assignment: CDR1 SNHLY and CDR2 FYNNEI. This CDR3 spans 14 amino acids. The DNA for the CDR3 is TGTGCCAGCAGAGGGCAGCCAACTAACTATGGCTACACCTTC. Encoded protein: CASRGQPTNYGYTF.

V usage is TRBV15 and J usage is TRBJ2-1; D is unclear. Germline V gene sequence: CDR1 LNHNV, CDR2 YYDKDF (reference sequence). The CDR3 consists of 14 residues. The germline V and J ends were trimmed by 0 bases and 8 bases, with 11 bases remaining between them. CDR3 sequence reads: CATSRDQRGDEQFF. The DNA for the CDR3 is TGTGCCACCAGCAGAGATCAACGTGGGGATGAGCAGTTCTTC. Drawing the rest from reference TRBV15 and TRBJ2-1, the complete variable domain is DAMVIQNPRYQVTQFGKPVTLSCSQTLNHNVMYWYQQKSSQAPKLLFHYYDKDFNNEADTPDNFQSRRPNTSFCFLDIRSPGLGDTAMYLCATSRDQRGDEQFFGPGTRLTVL.

The CDR3 loop is CASSGGLDSPLHF. CDR3 bases: TGTGCCAGCAGTGGGGGACTAGATTCACCCCTCCACTTT. This chain links TRBV2 with TRBJ1-6; tentatively, D is TRBD1 (5 bases). The CDR3 is made up of 13 amino acids. V was pared by 4 bases and J by 8 bases, with 9 bases between. CDR1 and CDR2 (germline): SNHLY, FYNNEI.

This clonotype was detected once. CDR3 loop: CASVGDRVSGANVLTF. Here the CDR3 DNA reads TGTGCCTCAGTCGGGGACAGGGTCTCTGGGGCCAACGTCCTGACTTTC. The chain joins TRBV18 to TRBJ2-6, with TRBD1 matching over 9 bases. This CDR3 has 16 amino acids. Trimming removed 11 bases from V and 0 bases from J; junction bases left unmatched: 8. Looked up from germline, CDR1 is KGHSH and CDR2 is LQKENI.

A few counts support this clonotype. The rearrangement links TRBV5-4 to TRBJ2-7; D unclear. The V end was cut by 0 bases, the J end by 4 bases, with 8 bases between. The germline CDR1 and CDR2 sequences are SGHNT and YYREEE (reference sequence). This CDR3 is 13 amino acids long. The CDR3 sequence: CASSLERAYEQYF. The CDR3 nucleotides are TGTGCCAGCAGCTTGGAACGGGCATACGAGCAGTACTTC. Together with reference TRBV5-4 and TRBJ2-7, the CDR3 gives the full variable domain: ETGVTQSPTHLIKTRGQQVTLRCSSQSGHNTVSWYQQALGQGPQFIFQYYREEENGRGNFPPRFSGLQFPNYSSELNVNALELDDSALYLCASSLERAYEQYFGPGTRLTVT.

The chain combines TRBV20-1 with TRBJ1-1; 9 nucleotides align to TRBD1. Germline loops: CDR1 DFQATT, CDR2 SNEGSKA (reference sequence). J was trimmed by 4 bases and V by 4 bases; bases with no gene match: 13. The CDR3 totals 16 residues. CDR3 protein: CSATPIVATGGTEAFF. The DNA of the CDR3 is TGCAGTGCTACCCCTATCGTGGCGACAGGGGGCACTGAAGCTTTCTTT.

The chain employs TRBV5-1 and TRBJ2-5, with D possibly being TRBD2 (5 bases). V was cut by 4 bases and J by 5 bases, with 15 bases left in between. Germline CDR1 SGHRS, CDR2 YFSETQ. This CDR3 region has 14 residues. CDR3 bases: TGCGCCAGCAGCCCGACCGGACGAGGGGAGACCCAGTACTTC. Its protein is CASSPTGRGETQYF.

This chain links TRBV20-1 with TRBJ2-7; the D gene is possibly TRBD2 (6 bases). The germline V and J ends were trimmed by 2 bases and 2 bases, with 10 bases remaining between them. The CDR3 consists of 13 residues. Germline CDR1 is DFQATT and CDR2 is SNEGSKA (reference sequence). CDR3 amino acids: CSARQAGAYEQYF. In nucleotides, the CDR3 is TGCAGTGCTAGACAAGCGGGCGCCTACGAGCAGTACTTC.

The table lists this clonotype with a few counts. The J gene is TRBJ2-7, the V gene TRBV21-1. TRBV21-1 is labeled a pseudogene. The CDR3 runs to 16 residues. The CDR3 reads CASSKDGHQSSYEQYF. The CDR3 DNA sequence: TGTGCCAGCAGCAAAGATGGGCATCAAAGCTCCTACGAGCAGTACTTC.

In DNA, the CDR3 is TGTGCCAGCAGCGCCACCGCCGCGGGACAGATCACTGAAGCTTTCTTT. It specifies CASSATAAGQITEAFF. J is TRBJ1-1 and V is TRBV7-9; TRBD1 aligns across 7 bases. The CDR3 contains 16 residues. Germline assignment: CDR1 SEHNR and CDR2 FQNEAQ (reference sequence). Trimming removed 5 bases from V and 4 bases from J; junction bases left unmatched: 13.

The rearrangement links TRBV24-1 to TRBJ1-2, with a possible D match to TRBD1 (5 bases). V dropped 3 bases and J dropped 4 bases, with 17 bases sitting between them. Germline values: CDR1 KGHDR, CDR2 SFDVKD. This CDR3 contains 16 residues. The CDR3 sequence: CATSDPAAGRGYGYTF. The CDR3 region has the DNA TGTGCCACCAGTGATCCAGCGGCAGGGAGAGGCTATGGCTACACCTTC.

This clonotype was seen a handful of times. The chain employs TRBV20-1 and TRBJ2-3; TRBD2 matches 7 bases. CDR1 and CDR2 (germline): DFQATT, SNEGSKA (reference sequence). V lost 6 bases, J lost 8 bases, and 14 bases stayed unmatched. This CDR3 contains 14 residues. Written as DNA, the CDR3 is TGCAGTGCCATACGACGGGGGGTTTCGGGTACGCAGTATTTT. The encoded protein is CSAIRRGVSGTQYF.

This clonotype occurred a few times. The chain is built from TRBV30 and TRBJ1-2; perhaps TRBD1 as D (6 bases). CDR3 length: 15 amino acids. Germline V gives CDR1 GTSNPN, CDR2 SVGIG (reference sequence). V gave up 3 bases and J gave up 4 bases, with 18 bases separating them. DNA of the CDR3: TGTGCCTGGAGCCGACGTGGCAGGGGTTTCTATGGCTACACCTTC. Translating gives CAWSRRGRGFYGYTF.

The V and J genes are TRBV6-2 or TRBV6-3 and TRBJ2-4; possibly TRBD1 for D (8 bases). Trimming took 9 bases from V and 1 from J, leaving 25 bases between them. Germline CDR1 reads MNHEY; CDR2 reads SVGEGT. This CDR3 is 18 amino acids long. The CDR3 is CASRGQGGSVWAKNIQYF. The CDR3 DNA reads TGTGCCAGTAGAGGACAGGGAGGGTCTGTTTGGGCCAAAAACATTCAGTACTTC.

The chain employs TRBV5-1 and TRBJ1-2; 8 bases are a match to TRBD1. Losses at the gene ends were 4 bases for V and 5 bases for J; bases not matched to a gene: 7. Germline loops: CDR1 SGHRS, CDR2 YFSETQ. CDR3 size: 14 residues. DNA for the CDR3: TGCGCCAGCAGCCGAGACAGGGGCGAATATGGCTACACCTTC. Translated, it gives CASSRDRGEYGYTF.

The genes are TRBV10-1 and TRBJ2-7, with 7 bases aligning to TRBD1. V was clipped by 6 bases and J by 2 bases; unmatched bases: 7. Germline V gene sequence: CDR1 WNHNN, CDR2 SYGVQD (reference sequence). This CDR3 comprises 14 residues. The CDR3 here is CASSPLRGTYEQYF. Written as DNA, the CDR3 is TGCGCCAGCAGCCCGCTCAGGGGGACCTACGAGCAGTACTTC.

The sample holds a few counts of this clonotype. This rearrangement joins TRBV2 to TRBJ1-2; no clear D gene. The CDR3 extends over 13 amino acids. With 8 bases removed from V and 2 bases from J, the gap between germline ends came to 12 bases. Germline CDR1 is SNHLY and CDR2 is FYNNEI. The CDR3 bases are TGTGCCAGCCGATGGGCGCCCAACTATGGCTACACCTTC. Its translation is CASRWAPNYGYTF.